The next 20 T cell receptor beta chains were all read from a single sample in a study of shared T cell receptors in the human thymus. TCRdb's table, derived via immunoSEQ multiplex PCR, lists solely in-frame clones and lacks some. The table has approximately 400,000 clones, just under 95% seen once; the top ten hold approximately 0.02%. The specimen was thymocytes. The receptors originated from a human donor.

J is TRBJ2-1 and V is TRBV6-6; D might be TRBD1 (6 bases). The V and J ends lost 5 bases and 7 bases respectively, with 21 bases between them. Germline V gene sequence: CDR1 MNHNY, CDR2 SVGAGI (reference sequence). This CDR3 has 16 residues. In nucleotides, the CDR3 is TGTGCCAGCAGTCACCCTACGGCAGGGGACGAAAATGAGCAGTTCTTC. As protein: CASSHPTAGDENEQFF.

The J gene is TRBJ2-7, the V gene TRBV7-2; D uncertain. The CDR3 consists of 13 residues. V shed 5 bases and J shed 5 bases, with 13 bases lying between them. Per the germline V gene, CDR1 is SGHTA and CDR2 is FQGNSA. The CDR3 nucleotides read TGTGCCAGCAGCATCAGACGGGCGGACGAGCAGTACTTC. It specifies CASSIRRADEQYF. The full variable domain, completed using reference TRBV7-2 and TRBJ2-7, is GAGVSQSPSNKVTEKGKDVELRCDPISGHTALYWYRQSLGQGLEFLIYFQGNSAPDKSGLPSDRFSAERTGGSVSTLTIQRTQQEDSAVYLCASSIRRADEQYFGPGTRLTVT.

This clone has only one observation. The chain recombines TRBV25-1 with TRBJ1-1, with 8 bases that match TRBD1. CDR3 length equals 13 residues. After removal of 0 bases from V and 11 bases from J, the junction contained 5 bases not matched to a gene. Germline V gene lookup returns CDR1 MGHDK and CDR2 SYGVNS. Written as DNA, the CDR3 is TGTGCCAGCAGTGAATATTCAGGGGGCAAGGCTTTCTTT. Its translation: CASSEYSGGKAFF.

V and J are TRBV4-1 and TRBJ2-7; perhaps D is TRBD1 or TRBD2 (6 bases each). Trimming took off 0 bases at V and 3 bases at J, with 21 bases between the two ends. CDR1 and CDR2 (germline): MGHRA, YSYEKL. This CDR3 spans 18 amino acids. DNA of the CDR3: TGCGCCAGCAGCCAAGATTCGACTTTAGGGGGGCCCCTCTACGAGCAGTACTTC. It translates to CASSQDSTLGGPLYEQYF.

This chain joins TRBV28 and TRBJ2-1; D remains ambiguous. This CDR3 comprises 12 residues. The V gene's germline CDR1 is MDHEN and CDR2 SYDVKM. V gave up 3 bases and J gave up 5 bases, with 5 bases separating them. The DNA of the CDR3 is TGTGCCAGCAGTTTTGGGGACAATGAGCAGTTCTTC. As protein: CASSFGDNEQFF.

The rearrangement joins TRBV7-9 to TRBJ2-7; no reliable D call. The CDR3 spans 17 residues. Germline CDR1 and CDR2: SEHNR and FQNEAQ (reference sequence). V lost 1 base and J lost 4, with 20 bases in between. The CDR3 nucleotides read TGTGCCAGCAGCTTAGGCCAGGTCGTCTCCCCCCATTACGAGCAGTACTTC. Translation gives CASSLGQVVSPHYEQYF.

The chain combines TRBV5-4 with TRBJ2-1; 7 bases are shared with TRBD1. V was clipped by 4 bases and J by 7 bases; unmatched bases: 11. This CDR3 region has 15 residues. CDR1 is SGHNT, CDR2 YYREEE, per germline (reference sequence). CDR3 region: CASSPRGRGRNEQFF. In nucleotides, the CDR3 is TGTGCCAGCAGCCCCAGGGGTAGGGGGCGAAATGAGCAGTTCTTC.

The genes are TRBV28 and TRBJ2-7; weak D call: TRBD1 (6 bases). V was shortened by 3 bases and J by 1 base, with 10 bases between the two germline ends. The CDR3 is made up of 14 amino acids. Germline CDR1 is MDHEN and CDR2 is SYDVKM. CDR3 protein: CASSLYGQSYEQYF. CDR3 DNA sequence: TGTGCCAGCAGTTTGTATGGACAGTCCTACGAGCAGTACTTC.

CDR3 bases: TGTGCCAGCAGCAGGGGACAGGGACTAGCGGTAATCTACGAGCAGTACTTC. Its protein is CASSRGQGLAVIYEQYF. The chain couples TRBV7-9 to TRBJ2-7; TRBD2 matches at 11 bases. The germline CDR1 and CDR2 sequences are SEHNR and FQNEAQ (reference sequence). With V trimmed by 5 bases and J by 3 bases, 12 bases remained unmatched. CDR3 length: 17 amino acids.

The chain is built from TRBV27 and TRBJ1-1; no definite D call. The V gene lost 8 bases and the J gene lost 1 base, with 11 bases spanning the gap. Germline CDR1 MNHEY, CDR2 SMNVEV (reference sequence). The CDR3 is made up of 13 amino acids. The CDR3 nucleotides read TGTGCCAGCTCGATTTCAAAGAACACTGAAGCTTTCTTT. This gives the protein CASSISKNTEAFF.

The genes are TRBV27 and TRBJ2-6; no firm D call. Trimming took 0 bases from V and 4 from J, leaving 10 bases between them. The germline V gene has CDR1 MNHEY and CDR2 SMNVEV (reference sequence). This CDR3 region has 16 residues. The CDR3 DNA reads as TGTGCCAGCAGTTTATCAGCCGCCCGGGGGGCCAACGTCCTGACTTTC. Amino acid sequence: CASSLSAARGANVLTF.

The rearrangement joins TRBV4-2 to TRBJ2-2, with D possibly matching TRBD1 (5 bases). The V gene lost 1 base and the J gene lost 6 bases, with 15 bases spanning the gap. This CDR3 is 16 amino acids long. The V gene's germline CDR1 is LGHNA and CDR2 YNFKEQ. CDR3 sequence (DNA): TGTGCCAGCAGCCAAGTTCATATAGGGGCGGCCGGGGAGCTGTTTTTT. It yields the protein CASSQVHIGAAGELFF.

The sample holds a few counts of this clone. The chain links TRBV7-2 to TRBJ2-7, with D hard to call. V lost 0 bases to trimming and J lost 7 bases, with 7 bases between them. Per germline, CDR1 SGHTA and CDR2 FQGNSA. The CDR3 runs 12 residues. CDR3 sequence reads: CASSLAPTEQYF. The CDR3 DNA is TGTGCCAGCAGCTTAGCGCCGACAGAGCAGTACTTC.

The rearrangement links TRBV5-5 to TRBJ2-2, with a tentative D call TRBD1 (5 bases). The CDR3 has 15 residues. Trimming took 4 bases from V and 4 from J, leaving 14 bases between them. Germline CDR1 is SGHKS and CDR2 is YYEKEE (reference sequence). CDR3 amino acids: CASSVKTGATGELFF. DNA of the CDR3: TGTGCCAGCAGCGTAAAGACTGGGGCCACCGGGGAGCTGTTTTTT. Using reference TRBV5-5 and TRBJ2-2 for the parts outside the CDR3, the full variable domain is DAGVTQSPTHLIKTRGQQVTLRCSPISGHKSVSWYQQVLGQGPQFIFQYYEKEERGRGNFPDRFSARQFPNYSSELNVNALLLGDSALYLCASSVKTGATGELFFGEGSRLTVL.

The rearrangement links TRBV28 to TRBJ2-2; D is unclear. V lost 1 base and J lost 7, with 10 bases in between. This CDR3 has 14 amino acids. The germline gives CDR1 MDHEN, CDR2 SYDVKM. The CDR3 here is CASSLSAPIGELFF. The CDR3 DNA is TGTGCCAGCAGTTTATCGGCTCCGATCGGGGAGCTGTTTTTT.

The chain couples TRBV19 to TRBJ2-5, with TRBD2 identical over 14 bases. Germline values: CDR1 LNHDA, CDR2 SQIVND (reference sequence). This CDR3 is built from 17 residues. V shed 6 bases and J 5 bases; nucleotides not matched to a gene: 11. CDR3 nucleotide sequence: TGTGCCAGTAGCGCAGGGACTAGCGGGAGATATTTGGAGACCCAGTACTTC. This translates into CASSAGTSGRYLETQYF.

This clone was detected once. The rearrangement uses TRBV11-2 and TRBJ2-7; D is ambiguous. Germline loops: CDR1 SGHAT, CDR2 FQNNGV. V was shortened by 0 bases and J by 5 bases, with 2 bases between the two germline ends. There are 11 residues in the CDR3. Here the CDR3 DNA reads TGTGCCAGCAGCTTAGATCACGAGCAGTACTTC. It codes for CASSLDHEQYF.

V gene TRBV7-9 combines with J gene TRBJ2-5; D uncertain. Germline CDR1 reads SEHNR; CDR2 reads FQNEAQ (reference sequence). This CDR3 has 14 residues. Trimming removed 5 bases from V and 2 bases from J, with 12 bases in between. Here the CDR3 reads CASSDIHRQETQYF. DNA for the CDR3: TGTGCCAGCAGCGATATACATAGACAAGAGACCCAGTACTTC.

The chain is built from TRBV15 and TRBJ2-7, with a possible D match to TRBD2 (7 bases). The CDR3 spans 14 residues. Germline CDR1 is LNHNV and CDR2 is YYDKDF (reference sequence). V dropped 5 bases and J dropped 3 bases, with 14 bases sitting between them. Here the CDR3 DNA reads TGTGCCACCAGCCCTGAGGGGGAGGGCTACGAGCAGTACTTC. Translated: CATSPEGEGYEQYF.

The chain combines TRBV4-3 with TRBJ2-4; the D call may be TRBD1 or TRBD2 (5 bases each). This CDR3 region has 17 residues. Germline CDR1 is LGHNA and CDR2 is YSLEER. Between the trimmed V and J ends, which lost 0 bases and 3 bases, there was a span of 15 bases. The CDR3 is CASSQDPTRTIKNIQYF. The CDR3 coding sequence is TGCGCCAGCAGCCAAGATCCCACTAGGACAATCAAAAACATTCAGTACTTC.